This T cell receptor beta chain is drawn from a study of CD8 T cells in ankylosing spondylitis. Findings and limits, study-wide: In ankylosing spondylitis patients, matched synovial fluid reportedly showed significant enrichment of disease-linked clones.

V was shortened by 3 bases and J by 9 bases, with 18 bases between the two germline ends. CDR3 length: 14 residues. From germline, CDR1 is MNHEY and CDR2 SMNVEV (reference sequence). TCRdb recomputed calls from the 5' RACE reads with MiXCR, one row per CDR3 protein. Altogether under 150,000 distinct CDR3 sequences are present, 9.3% being singletons, with the ten largest covering approximately 3.4%. There are many counts of this clonotype. Its antigen is currently unknown. The origin of this receptor is a male donor with ankylosing spondylitis or in good health (not recorded which). This chain joins TRBV27 and TRBJ2-7; D is uncertain. Sequences were obtained from blood, either unsorted or a sorted T cell fraction (not recorded which). For the CDR3, the DNA is TGTGCCAGCAGTTTGAGCCCAGCGATCGCGGTGCAGTACTTC. Its translation: CASSLSPAIAVQYF.